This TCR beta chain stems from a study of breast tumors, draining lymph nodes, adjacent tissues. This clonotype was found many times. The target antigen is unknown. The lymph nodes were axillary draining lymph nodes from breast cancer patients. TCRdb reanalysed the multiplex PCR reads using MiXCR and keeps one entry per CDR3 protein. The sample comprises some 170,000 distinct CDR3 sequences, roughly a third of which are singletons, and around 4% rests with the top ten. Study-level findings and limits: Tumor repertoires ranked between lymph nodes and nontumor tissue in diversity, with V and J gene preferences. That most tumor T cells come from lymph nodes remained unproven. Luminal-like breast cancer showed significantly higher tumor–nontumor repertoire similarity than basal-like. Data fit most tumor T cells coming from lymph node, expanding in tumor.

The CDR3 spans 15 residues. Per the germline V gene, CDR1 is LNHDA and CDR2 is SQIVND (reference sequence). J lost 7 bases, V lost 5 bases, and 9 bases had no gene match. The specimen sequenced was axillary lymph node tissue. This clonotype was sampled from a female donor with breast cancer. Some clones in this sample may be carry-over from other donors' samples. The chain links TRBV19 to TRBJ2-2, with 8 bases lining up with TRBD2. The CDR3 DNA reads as TGTGCCAGTAGTTTCAGACGGGGGGGCGACGGGGAGCTGTTTTTT. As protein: CASSFRRGGDGELFF. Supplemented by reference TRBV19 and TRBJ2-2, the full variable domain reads DGGITQSPKYLFRKEGQNVTLSCEQNLNHDAMYWYRQDPGQGLRLIYYSQIVNDFQKGDIAEGYSVSREKKESFPLTVTSAQKNPTAFYLCASSFRRGGDGELFFGEGSRLTVL.